This is a list of T cell receptor beta chains from one sample in a study of low-dose radiotherapy and immunotherapy resistance in tumors. One entry per CDR3 protein results from TCRdb running MiXCR on the reads. The data show 80,000 to 90,000 distinct CDR3 sequences, with roughly a sixth seen just once and 2.8% held by the top ten. The sequencing here drew on PBMCs, taken before treatment. Receptors were obtained from a male donor with prostate cancer. CDR3s include the opening cysteine and the closing phenylalanine or tryptophan. The order of the fields is clone size, CDR3 length, J gene, D gene, V gene, CDR3 DNA, CDR3 protein. A D gene is named only where the DNA matches it firmly. Some rows mark clone size as missing; the rest say once, few, many or name a class of expanded clone.

many	17	TRBJ2-3	TRBD2	TRBV4-2	TGTGCCAGCAGCCAACGGGCCAGCGGGGGGGCCGCAGATACGCAGTATTTT	CASSQRASGGAADTQYF
many	13	TRBJ1-1	NA	TRBV10-3	TGTGCCACCAGACAGGATCTGAACACTGAAGCTTTCTTT	CATRQDLNTEAFF
NA	14	TRBJ2-1	TRBD2	TRBV3-1	TGTGCCAGCACCTTGACTAGCGGGGATGGTGAGCAGTTCTTC	CASTLTSGDGEQFF
many	16	TRBJ1-1	NA	TRBV6-5	TGTGCCAGCAGGATGGGATTCGGGACTCAGGGAACTGAAGCTTTCTTT	CASRMGFGTQGTEAFF
many	13	TRBJ2-1	NA	TRBV3-1	TGTGCCAGCAGCCAAGAACCCGGACTTGAGCAGTTCTTC	CASSQEPGLEQFF
few	14	TRBJ2-7	TRBD2	TRBV6-1	TGTGCCAGCACCCTACTAGCGGAGTACTACGAGCAGTACTTC	CASTLLAEYYEQYF
many	15	TRBJ2-3	NA	TRBV11-2	TGTGCCAGCAGCTTGTCCGGGACATACACAGATACGCAGTATTTT	CASSLSGTYTDTQYF
NA	16	TRBJ2-2	TRBD2	TRBV20-1	TGCAGTGCTAGAGATCTGGCGGGGGGGCGGGCCGGGGAGCTGTTTTTT	CSARDLAGGRAGELFF
many	12	TRBJ2-7	NA	TRBV9	TGTGCCAGCAGCGCCCCGGGGCCGGAGCAGTACTTC	CASSAPGPEQYF
NA	13	TRBJ1-1	NA	TRBV5-3	TGTGCCAGCAGCGTCAATCAGAACACTGAAGCTTTCTTT	CASSVNQNTEAFF
many	15	TRBJ2-2	TRBD2	TRBV11-2	TGTGCCAGCAGCCCCCTAGCGGGGGGGGCCGGGGAGCTGTTTTTT	CASSPLAGGAGELFF
many	17	TRBJ2-2	NA	TRBV7-2	TGTGCCAGCAGCCCAGGGGTGGTAATCGCGAACACCGGGGAGCTGTTTTTT	CASSPGVVIANTGELFF
many	14	TRBJ2-7	NA	TRBV11-2	TGTGCCAGCAGCGCCGTAGGGAGAGGCTACGAGCAGTACTTC	CASSAVGRGYEQYF
many	16	TRBJ2-3	TRBD2	TRBV20-1	TGCAGTGCTAGAGGGGTGGTAGCGGGGGGGCCAGATACGCAGTATTTT	CSARGVVAGGPDTQYF
many	14	TRBJ1-6	NA	TRBV6-1	TGTGCCAGCAGTGAGGATCAGCTCGCCTCACCCCTCCACTTT	CASSEDQLASPLHF
many	13	TRBJ2-7	NA	TRBV12-3/TRBV12-4	TGTGCCAGCAGTTTGAACCCGTCGCGCGAGCAGTACTTC	CASSLNPSREQYF
many	12	TRBJ2-7	NA	TRBV12-2	TGTGCAAGTCGTTACCCCACTGGGGAGCAGTACTTC	CASRYPTGEQYF
many	15	TRBJ2-1	TRBD2	TRBV5-1	TGCGCCAGCAGCTTTTTCGGGGGGGGCCCGAATGAGCAGTTCTTC	CASSFFGGGPNEQFF
many	12	TRBJ2-3	NA	TRBV9	TGTGCCAGCAGCGTAGCTACAGATACGCAGTATTTT	CASSVATDTQYF
NA	17	TRBJ1-1	NA	TRBV7-9	TGTGCCAGCAGCTTGATCGTCGGGGGTGCACTGAACACTGAAGCTTTCTTT	CASSLIVGGALNTEAFF
NA	13	TRBJ2-6	NA	TRBV11-2	TGTGCCGGCCAAGTCTCTGGGGCCAACGTCCTGACTTTC	CAGQVSGANVLTF
many	16	TRBJ2-1	NA	TRBV2	TGTGCCAGCAGCGACCCGAGGCGGGGCTCTTACAATGAGCAGTTCTTC	CASSDPRRGSYNEQFF
many	16	TRBJ1-4	NA	TRBV28	TGTGCCAGCAGTCCCCCCCAGACCCCAACTAATGAAAAACTGTTTTTT	CASSPPQTPTNEKLFF
NA	15	TRBJ2-2	NA	TRBV11-2	TGTGCCAGCAGCCCGATGCTAGCTTTCACCGGGGAGCTGTTTTTT	CASSPMLAFTGELFF
NA	12	TRBJ1-2	NA	TRBV20-1	TGCAGTGCTATCGTCGGGGGTTATGGCTACACCTTC	CSAIVGGYGYTF
many	10	TRBJ2-7	NA	TRBV29-1	TGCAGCGTTGTAACCTACGAGCAGTACTTC	CSVVTYEQYF
many	15	TRBJ2-7	NA	TRBV6-5	TGTGCCAGCAGCCCCGTCGGCCGCTCCGGGCGCGAGCAGTACTTC	CASSPVGRSGREQYF
few	14	TRBJ1-5	TRBD1	TRBV5-3	TGTGCCAGCAGCTGGACAGGGAGCAATCAGCCCCAGCATTTT	CASSWTGSNQPQHF
NA	13	TRBJ2-3	TRBD2	TRBV5-6	TGTGCCAGCACCCTCGGGGAGGGAGATACGCAGTATTTT	CASTLGEGDTQYF
many	15	TRBJ2-1	NA	TRBV5-6	TGTGCCAGCAGCGAACCTGGGAGCGGGCGGAATGAGCAGTTCTTC	CASSEPGSGRNEQFF
many	14	TRBJ2-5	NA	TRBV5-6	TGTGCCAGCAGCGACTCGGGCGGGCAAGAGACCCAGTACTTC	CASSDSGGQETQYF
many	13	TRBJ2-7	TRBD1	TRBV19	TGTGCCAGTAGCTTGACAGGGTCCTACGAGCAGTACTTC	CASSLTGSYEQYF